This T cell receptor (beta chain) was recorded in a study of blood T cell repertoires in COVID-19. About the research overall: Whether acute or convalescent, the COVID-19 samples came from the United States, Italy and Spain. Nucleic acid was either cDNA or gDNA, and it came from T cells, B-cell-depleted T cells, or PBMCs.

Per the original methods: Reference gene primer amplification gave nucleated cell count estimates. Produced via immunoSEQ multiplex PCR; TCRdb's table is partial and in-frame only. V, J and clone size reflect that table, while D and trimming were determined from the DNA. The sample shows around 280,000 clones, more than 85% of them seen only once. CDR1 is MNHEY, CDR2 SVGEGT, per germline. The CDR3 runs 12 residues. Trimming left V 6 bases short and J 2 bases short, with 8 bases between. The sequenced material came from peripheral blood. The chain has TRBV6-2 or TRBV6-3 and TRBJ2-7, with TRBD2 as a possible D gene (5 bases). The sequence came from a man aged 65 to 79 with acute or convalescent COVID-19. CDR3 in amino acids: CASSLGAYEQYF. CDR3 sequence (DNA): TGTGCCAGCAGCCTCGGGGCCTACGAGCAGTACTTC.